This TCR beta chain was identified during a study of T cells after yellow fever vaccination. MiXCR was run by TCRdb on the 5' RACE reads, yielding one entry per CDR3 protein. The sample has roughly 330,000 distinct CDR3 sequences, around 6.8% seen once. This clonotype was seen a single time. The antigen is undetermined. Trimming stripped 2 bases from V and 3 bases from J, with 5 bases between. There are 13 residues in the CDR3. Germline V gene data show CDR1 as SGHDN and CDR2 as FVKESK. Study-wide results and caveats: Researchers cautioned that FACS-sorted repertoires could harbor abundant clonotypes contaminating from the bulk population. The booster response re-showed most primary clones: 95% to 96% CD4, around 87% CD8.

The source was PBMCs, collected roughly seven weeks after the first yellow fever vaccination. The rearrangement uses TRBV14 and TRBJ2-1; D is undetermined. This sequence originates from a man aged 18 to 29 who received the YFV17D yellow fever vaccine. In DNA, the CDR3 is TGTGCCAGCAGCCAAATGAACTACAATGAGCAGTTCTTC. It specifies CASSQMNYNEQFF. The whole variable domain, filled in from reference TRBV14 and TRBJ2-1, reads EAGVTQFPSHSVIEKGQTVTLRCDPISGHDNLYWYRRVMGKEIKFLLHFVKESKQDESGMPNNRFLAERTGGTYSTLKVQPAELEDSGVYFCASSQMNYNEQFFGPGTRLTVL.